Sequencing of this TCR beta chain was carried out in a study of blood T cell repertoires in COVID-19. Overall study: Sites in the United States, Italy and Spain provided acute and convalescent COVID-19 samples. PBMCs, B-cell-depleted T cells, or T cells provided the cDNA or gDNA that made up the material.

V dropped 4 bases and J dropped 7 bases, with 23 bases sitting between them. The CDR3 totals 17 residues. In germline, CDR1 is LNHDA, CDR2 SQIVND (reference sequence). Per the study methods: Estimates of nucleated cell counts were drawn from the amplification of reference gene primers. The assay was immunoSEQ multiplex PCR, and TCRdb's table has in-frame clones only and misses some. V and J calls and clone size come straight from that table; D and trimming were deduced from the DNA. The sample includes approximately 200,000 clones, about 85% of them seen just once. V usage is TRBV19 and J usage is TRBJ2-1; perhaps TRBD2 as D (6 bases). The sequence came from a man in his 70s with acute or convalescent COVID-19. Sequences were obtained from peripheral blood. The CDR3 DNA sequence: TGTGCCAGTAGTACACCCAGGGACCACCTAGGAGGGAATGAGCAGTTCTTC. Translated: CASSTPRDHLGGNEQFF.